This T cell receptor (beta chain) was sequenced during a study of blood T cells in healthy people across ages. Study-level points and caveats: A strong correlation was seen between TCR beta diversity and naive T cell percentage.

Primed by a sample-barcoded 5' primer and a J-beta primer mix, a second PCR proceeded for 7 to 11 cycles. A tag from a template-switch adaptor with 12 random nucleotides marked each cDNA molecule. TCRdb re-called the 5' RACE reads with MiXCR, one entry per CDR3 protein. The sample contains 1.2 million to 1.5 million distinct CDR3 sequences, approximately 59% of which appear only once. Donation came from healthy Caucasian individuals in Russia who were aged 6 to 90. Isolation per sample recovered at least 7 million PBMCs. This clonotype appeared a few times. Its antigen is undetermined. This CDR3 contains 14 residues. Germline V gives CDR1 SGHDN, CDR2 FVKESK. V was clipped by 0 bases and J by 2 bases, with 8 bases between them.

V is TRBV14 and J is TRBJ2-7; D is ambiguous. Sequences were obtained from blood. The origin of this receptor is a man aged 18 to 35 in good health. The CDR3: CASSQDWAPYEQYF. CDR3 bases: TGTGCCAGCAGCCAAGACTGGGCCCCCTACGAGCAGTACTTC.